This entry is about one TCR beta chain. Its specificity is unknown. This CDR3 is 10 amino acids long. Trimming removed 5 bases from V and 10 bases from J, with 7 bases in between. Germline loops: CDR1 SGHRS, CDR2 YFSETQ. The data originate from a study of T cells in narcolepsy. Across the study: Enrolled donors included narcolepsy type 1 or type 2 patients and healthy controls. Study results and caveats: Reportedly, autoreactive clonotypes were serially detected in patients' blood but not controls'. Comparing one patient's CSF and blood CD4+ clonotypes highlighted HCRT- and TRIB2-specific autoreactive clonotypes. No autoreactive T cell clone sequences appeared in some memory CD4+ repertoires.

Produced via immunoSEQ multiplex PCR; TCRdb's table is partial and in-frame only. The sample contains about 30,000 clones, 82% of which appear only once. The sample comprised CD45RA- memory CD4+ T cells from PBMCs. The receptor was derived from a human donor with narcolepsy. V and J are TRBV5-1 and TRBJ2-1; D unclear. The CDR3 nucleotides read TGCGCCAGCAGGGTTCCAGAGCAGTTCTTC. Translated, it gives CASRVPEQFF. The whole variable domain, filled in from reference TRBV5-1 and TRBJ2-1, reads KAGVTQTPRYLIKTRGQQVTLSCSPISGHRSVSWYQQTPGQGLQFLFEYFSETQRNKGNFPGRFSGRQFSNSRSEMNVSTLELGDSALYLCASRVPEQFFGPGTRLTVL.